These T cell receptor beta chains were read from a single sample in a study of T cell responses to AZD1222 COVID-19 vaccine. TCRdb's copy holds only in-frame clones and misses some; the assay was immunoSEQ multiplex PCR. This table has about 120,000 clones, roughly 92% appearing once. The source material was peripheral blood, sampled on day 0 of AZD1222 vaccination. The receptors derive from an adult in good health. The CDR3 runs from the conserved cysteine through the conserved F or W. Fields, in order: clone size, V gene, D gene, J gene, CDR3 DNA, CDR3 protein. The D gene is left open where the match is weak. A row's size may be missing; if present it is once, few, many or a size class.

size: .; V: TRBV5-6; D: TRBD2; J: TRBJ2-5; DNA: TGTGCCAGCAGCTTGTTGACTAGCGGGGGACAACACCAAGAGACCCAGTACTTC; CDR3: CASSLLTSGGQHQETQYF
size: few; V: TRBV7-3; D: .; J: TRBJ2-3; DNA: TGTGCCAGCAGCTACCCAGCCAGGGTACGTAGCACAGATACGCAGTATTTT; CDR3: CASSYPARVRSTDTQYF
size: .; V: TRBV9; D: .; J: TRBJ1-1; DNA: TGTGCCAGCAGCGTTGGGGAACAGATGAACACTGAAGCTTTCTTT; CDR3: CASSVGEQMNTEAFF
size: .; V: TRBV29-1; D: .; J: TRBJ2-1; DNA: TGCAGCGCAAACCCCGGGACGGGGGCCTACAATGAGCAGTTCTTC; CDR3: CSANPGTGAYNEQFF
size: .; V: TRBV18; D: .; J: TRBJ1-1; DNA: TGTGCCAGCTCGTCACAAAAGAACACTGAAGCTTTCTTT; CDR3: CASSSQKNTEAFF
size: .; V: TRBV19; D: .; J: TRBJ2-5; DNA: TGTGCCAGTAGTACCCCCGGGGGTCCGGGGTTTCTCGAGACCCAGTACTTC; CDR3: CASSTPGGPGFLETQYF
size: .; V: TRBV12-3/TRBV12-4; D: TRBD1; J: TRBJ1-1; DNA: TGTGCCAGCAGTGGACAGGGGCGGACTGAAGCTTTCTTT; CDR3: CASSGQGRTEAFF
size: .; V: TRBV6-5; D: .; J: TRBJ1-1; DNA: TGTGCCAGCAGGACCGACAGAACCCTAAACACTGAAGCTTTCTTT; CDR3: CASRTDRTLNTEAFF
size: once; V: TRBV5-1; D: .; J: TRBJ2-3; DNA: TGCGCCAGCAGCTTGGGGGTGGGCCACTTCACAGATACGCAGTATTTT; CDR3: CASSLGVGHFTDTQYF
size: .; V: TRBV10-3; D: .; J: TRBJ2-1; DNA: TGTGCCATCAGTGAGGCCCGCCGGTTAGTTGAGCAGTTCTTC; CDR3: CAISEARRLVEQFF
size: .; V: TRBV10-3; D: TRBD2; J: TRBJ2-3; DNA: TGTGCCATCAGTGGGGGGGGTGGCACAGATACGCAGTATTTT; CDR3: CAISGGGGTDTQYF
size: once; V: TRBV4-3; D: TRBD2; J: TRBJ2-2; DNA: TGCGCCAGCAGCCAAGAGGCTAGCGGGAGGACCGGGGAGCTGTTTTTT; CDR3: CASSQEASGRTGELFF
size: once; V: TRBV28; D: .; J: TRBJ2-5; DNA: TGTGCCAGCAGTCAAGGGGGGGCTGGGGTAGAGACCCAGTACTTC; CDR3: CASSQGGAGVETQYF
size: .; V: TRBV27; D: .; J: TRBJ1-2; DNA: TGTGCCAGCAGTTTACAGGGATCCCCCTCAGGCTACACCTTC; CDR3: CASSLQGSPSGYTF
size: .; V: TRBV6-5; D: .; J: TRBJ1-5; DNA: TGTGCCAGCAAGGTGACATCTAGCCAGCCCCAGCATTTT; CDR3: CASKVTSSQPQHF
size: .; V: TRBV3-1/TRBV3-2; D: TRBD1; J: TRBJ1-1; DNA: TGTGCCAGCAGCCAGGGGGACAGGGGGGTTGCTTTCTTT; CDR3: CASSQGDRGVAFF
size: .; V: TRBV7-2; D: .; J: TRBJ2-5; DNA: TGTGCCAGCAGCCTTGACAGGGACTCAGAGACCCAGTACTTC; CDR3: CASSLDRDSETQYF
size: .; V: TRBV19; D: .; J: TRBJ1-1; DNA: TGTGCCAGTAGTTTTAAGGGAGGGGACACTGAAGCTTTCTTT; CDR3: CASSFKGGDTEAFF
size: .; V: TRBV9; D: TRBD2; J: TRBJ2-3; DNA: TGTGCCAGCAGCGTAGACGGACTAGCGGGATATACGCAGTATTTT; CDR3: CASSVDGLAGYTQYF
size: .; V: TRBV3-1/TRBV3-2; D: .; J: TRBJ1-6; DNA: TGTGCCAGCAGCCAAGCGGACAGTTATAATTCACCCCTCCACTTT; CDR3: CASSQADSYNSPLHF
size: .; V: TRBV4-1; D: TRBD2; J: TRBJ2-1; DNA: TGCGCCAGCAGCTCCTTCGGGGGGTCCTACAATGAGCAGTTCTTC; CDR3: CASSSFGGSYNEQFF
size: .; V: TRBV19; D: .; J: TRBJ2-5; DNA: TGTGCCAGTAGAGGGACGTCGGGCAGCGAGAAAGAGACCCAGTACTTC; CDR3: CASRGTSGSEKETQYF
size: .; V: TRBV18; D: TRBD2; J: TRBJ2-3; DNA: TGTGCCAGCTCACTAGCGGGGGATAGCACAGATACGCAGTATTTT; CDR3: CASSLAGDSTDTQYF
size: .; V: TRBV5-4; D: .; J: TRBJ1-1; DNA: TGTGCCAGCAGCTTGGCCGGAGGGTCTGAAGCTTTCTTT; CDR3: CASSLAGGSEAFF
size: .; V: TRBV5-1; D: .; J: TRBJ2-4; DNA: TGCGCCAGCTCCCCATCGACAGTACTAGCCAAAAACATTCAGTACTTC; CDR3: CASSPSTVLAKNIQYF
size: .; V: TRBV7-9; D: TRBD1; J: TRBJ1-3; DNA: TGTGCCAGCAGAATTGGACAGGACTCTGGAAACACCATATATTTT; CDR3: CASRIGQDSGNTIYF
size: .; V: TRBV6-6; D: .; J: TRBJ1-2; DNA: TGTGCCAGCCTGAGGGTGTCCTATGGCTACACCTTC; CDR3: CASLRVSYGYTF